Presented here are 3 T cell receptor beta chains from one specimen sequenced in a study of blood T cell repertoires in COVID-19. Produced via immunoSEQ multiplex PCR; TCRdb's table is partial and in-frame only. This sample yields 200,000 to 250,000 clones, of which around four fifths are seen a single time; around 9% belongs to the top ten. Input material: PBMCs or T cells enriched from blood (not recorded which). The receptors derive from a man in his forties who had recovered from COVID-19.

The rearrangement links TRBV27 to TRBJ2-3; D is perhaps TRBD1 (5 bases). The CDR3 sequence is 18 residues long. The V gene lost 0 bases and the J gene lost 0 bases, with 16 bases spanning the gap. Germline V gene lookup returns CDR1 MNHEY and CDR2 SMNVEV (reference sequence). In nucleotides, the CDR3 is TGTGCCAGCAGTTTATCCGTCATTCGGGCAGGGAGCACAGATACGCAGTATTTT. Residues: CASSLSVIRAGSTDTQYF.

The rearrangement links TRBV5-4 to TRBJ2-7, with D perhaps TRBD2 (7 bases). This CDR3 spans 15 amino acids. Germline V gene lookup returns CDR1 SGHNT and CDR2 YYREEE (reference sequence). V was clipped by 4 bases and J by 0 bases, with 14 bases between them. CDR3 sequence reads: CASSPRGGSSYEQYF. The CDR3 nucleotides read TGTGCCAGCAGCCCTAGGGGGGGGAGCTCCTACGAGCAGTACTTC.

The CDR3 is CAWRQLAGDNEQFF. Here the CDR3 DNA reads TGTGCCTGGAGACAGTTAGCGGGAGACAATGAGCAGTTCTTC. The chain carries TRBV30 and TRBJ2-1; the match to TRBD2 covers 9 bases. The CDR3 is 14 residues long. The J segment lost 5 bases and the V segment lost 3 bases, leaving 5 bases of the junction unmatched. Germline CDR1 reads GTSNPN; CDR2 reads SVGIG (reference sequence).